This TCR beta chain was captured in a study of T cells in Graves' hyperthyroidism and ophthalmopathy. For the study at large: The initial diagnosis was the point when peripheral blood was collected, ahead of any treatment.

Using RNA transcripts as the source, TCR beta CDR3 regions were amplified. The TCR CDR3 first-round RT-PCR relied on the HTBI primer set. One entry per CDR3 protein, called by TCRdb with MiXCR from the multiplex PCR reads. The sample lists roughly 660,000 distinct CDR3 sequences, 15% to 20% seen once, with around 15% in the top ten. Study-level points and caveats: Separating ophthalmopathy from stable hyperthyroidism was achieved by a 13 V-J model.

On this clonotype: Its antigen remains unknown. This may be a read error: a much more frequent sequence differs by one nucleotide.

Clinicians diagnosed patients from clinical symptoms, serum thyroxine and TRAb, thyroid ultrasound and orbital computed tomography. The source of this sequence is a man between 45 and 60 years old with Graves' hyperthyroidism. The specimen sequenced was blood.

The CDR3 sequence: CAISAGRYNEQFF. The DNA of the CDR3 is TGTGCCATCAGCGCGGGGAGATACAATGAGCAGTTCTTC. This chain connects TRBV10-3 to TRBJ2-1; D may be TRBD2 (6 bases). This CDR3 has 13 amino acids. V lost 6 bases and J lost 4, with 10 bases in between. Germline V gene data show CDR1 as ENHRY and CDR2 as SYGVKD.